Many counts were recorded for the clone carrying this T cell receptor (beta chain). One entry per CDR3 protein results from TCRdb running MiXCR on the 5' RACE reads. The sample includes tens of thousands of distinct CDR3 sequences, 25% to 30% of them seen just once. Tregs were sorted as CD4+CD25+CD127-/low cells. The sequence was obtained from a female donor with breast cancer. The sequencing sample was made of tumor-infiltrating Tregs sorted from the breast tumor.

The CDR3 sequence is CASSQTRDNEQFF. For the CDR3, the DNA is TGTGCCAGCAGCCAAACTAGGGACAATGAGCAGTTCTTC. The chain links TRBV4-2 to TRBJ2-1; possible D gene TRBD2, 5 bases. The germline gives CDR1 LGHNA, CDR2 YNFKEQ. Trimming removed 2 bases at V and 5 bases at J, with 7 bases between. This CDR3 contains 13 residues.